This T cell receptor (beta chain) is from a study of blood T cell repertoires in COVID-19. Enrollment of patients from Seattle took place during active infection, with longitudinal follow-up. This clone showed up just once. This CDR3 region has 14 residues. Germline CDR1 and CDR2: MDHEN and SYDVKM. Trimming removed 3 bases at V and 8 bases at J, with 13 bases between. Measured with immunoSEQ multiplex PCR; TCRdb has only the in-frame clones, and not every one. This sample has about 230,000 clones, with approximately 90% found just once. The TCR sequence derives from a man aged 45 to 65 with COVID-19, enrolled during active disease. The V call is TRBV28, the J call TRBJ1-4; no clear D. Sample: peripheral blood. As DNA, the CDR3 is TGTGCCAGCAGTTTGGCTACCGGAGAAGAAAAACTGTTTTTT. Its translation: CASSLATGEEKLFF.